One and the same sample provided the 14 T cell receptor beta chains below, sequenced in a study of T cell responses to AZD1222 COVID-19 vaccine. Profiled with immunoSEQ multiplex PCR; TCRdb holds only in-frame clones, not every one. The sample lists about 110,000 clones, under 95% occurring once. This specimen was peripheral blood, taken on day 0 of AZD1222 vaccination. These receptors were obtained from an adult in good health.

The V call is TRBV6-5, the J call TRBJ2-7; D might be TRBD2 (6 bases). CDR1 and CDR2 from the germline V gene are MNHEY and SVGAGI. This CDR3 contains 13 residues. Between the trimmed V and J ends, which lost 1 base and 4 bases, there was a span of 8 bases. The chain's CDR3 is CASSYFAGYEQYF. CDR3 coding DNA: TGTGCCAGCAGTTACTTCGCGGGATACGAGCAGTACTTC.

The rearrangement links TRBV21-1 to TRBJ2-7; TRBD1, the table's D call, lacks a check against the DNA. TRBV21-1 is annotated as a pseudogene. This CDR3 comprises 16 residues. CDR3 protein: CASTVANRDTSYEQYF. The CDR3 region has the DNA TGTGCCAGCACCGTTGCGAACCGGGACACCTCCTACGAGCAGTACTTC.

The chain uses TRBV14 and TRBJ2-1; tentatively, D is TRBD1 (6 bases). V was shortened by 1 base and J by 0 bases, with 19 bases between the two germline ends. The CDR3 is 19 amino acids. The V gene's germline CDR1 is SGHDN and CDR2 FVKESK. The CDR3 DNA follows: TGTGCCAGCAGCCAAGGCCCCAGTACAGGGCCGAGCTCCTACAATGAGCAGTTCTTC. Its translation: CASSQGPSTGPSSYNEQFF.

The chain uses TRBV7-8 and TRBJ2-3; 7 bases agree with TRBD2. The V gene's germline CDR1 is SGHVS and CDR2 FQNEAQ. CDR3 length: 15 amino acids. V dropped 7 bases and J dropped 0; count of bases not matched to a gene: 7. This CDR3 is CASIPGGFSTDTQYF. The CDR3 region has the DNA TGTGCCAGCATCCCGGGGGGATTTAGCACAGATACGCAGTATTTT.

The V call is TRBV5-6, the J call TRBJ1-1; D not resolved. From germline, CDR1 is SGHDT and CDR2 YYEEEE. The CDR3 length is 12 residues. Deletions cut 5 bases from V and 4 bases from J, with 9 bases between. For the CDR3, the DNA is TGTGCCAGCAGTCAGAGTTCCACTGAAGCTTTCTTT. This translates into CASSQSSTEAFF.

This clone was found once. The J gene is TRBJ1-1, the V gene TRBV5-5, with a weak D call TRBD1 (6 bases). Trimming left V 1 base short and J 4 bases short, with 11 bases between. Germline CDR1 reads SGHKS; CDR2 reads YYEKEE (reference sequence). The CDR3 has 14 amino acids. The CDR3 nucleotides are TGTGCCAGCAGCTTGCAGGGGATTTCCACTGAAGCTTTCTTT. This translates into CASSLQGISTEAFF. Complete variable domain (other parts from reference TRBV5-5 and TRBJ1-1): DAGVTQSPTHLIKTRGQQVTLRCSPISGHKSVSWYQQVLGQGPQFIFQYYEKEERGRGNFPDRFSARQFPNYSSELNVNALLLGDSALYLCASSLQGISTEAFFGQGTRLTVV.

The chain has TRBV5-1 and TRBJ2-1; possibly TRBD1 or TRBD2 for D (6 bases each). The CDR3 contains 14 residues. Germline values: CDR1 SGHRS, CDR2 YFSETQ. Trimming pared 4 bases from V and 4 bases from J, leaving 12 bases between. CDR3 region: CASSLGGVYNEQFF. Here the CDR3 DNA reads TGCGCCAGCAGCCTCGGGGGCGTATACAATGAGCAGTTCTTC.

V and J are TRBV9 and TRBJ2-5; D is unresolved. Germline assignment: CDR1 SGDLS and CDR2 YYNGEE. V was pared by 2 bases and J by 7 bases, with 18 bases between. The CDR3 runs to 15 residues. The CDR3 loop is CASSVSITEQVTQYF. The CDR3 nucleotides are TGTGCCAGCAGCGTCTCGATAACGGAGCAGGTGACCCAGTACTTC.

J is TRBJ1-6 and V is TRBV30, with unresolved D. V was cut by 0 bases and J by 5 bases, with 8 bases left in between. This CDR3 has 14 amino acids. In germline, CDR1 is GTSNPN, CDR2 SVGIG (reference sequence). The CDR3 protein is CAWSVLQNNSPLHF. In nucleotides, the CDR3 is TGTGCCTGGAGTGTTTTACAGAATAATTCACCCCTCCACTTT.

V is TRBV5-4 and J is TRBJ2-2; D gene uncertain. Trimming stripped 4 bases from V and 1 base from J, with 2 bases between. Germline CDR1 SGHNT, CDR2 YYREEE (reference sequence). This CDR3 is built from 12 residues. This chain's CDR3 is CASSLNTGELFF. The DNA for the CDR3 is TGTGCCAGCAGCCTGAACACCGGGGAGCTGTTTTTT. The complete variable domain, with remaining parts taken from reference TRBV5-4 and TRBJ2-2, reads ETGVTQSPTHLIKTRGQQVTLRCSSQSGHNTVSWYQQALGQGPQFIFQYYREEENGRGNFPPRFSGLQFPNYSSELNVNALELDDSALYLCASSLNTGELFFGEGSRLTVL.

The gene calls are TRBV21-1 and TRBJ2-7; the D call of TRBD1 is as the table states it, not checked on the DNA. TRBV21-1 is classified as a pseudogene. The CDR3 extends over 12 amino acids. The CDR3 DNA is TGTGCCAGTCTAACAGGGTTTTACGAGCAGTACTTC. Residues: CASLTGFYEQYF.

The chain joins TRBV5-1 to TRBJ1-1; D may be TRBD1 (6 bases). V was shortened by 2 bases and J by 4 bases, with 12 bases between the two germline ends. Germline lookup yields CDR1 SGHRS and CDR2 YFSETQ. The CDR3 covers 14 residues. The CDR3 sequence is CASSLGGGSTEAFF. The CDR3 DNA sequence: TGCGCCAGCAGCTTAGGAGGGGGGAGCACTGAAGCTTTCTTT.

V usage is TRBV6-5 and J usage is TRBJ1-1; 7 bases are a match to TRBD1. J gave up 3 bases and V 6 bases, and 10 bases lay outside the gene matches. This CDR3 is built from 15 residues. The V gene's germline CDR1 is MNHEY and CDR2 SVGAGI. The CDR3 region has the DNA TGTGCCAGCAGCAGAGGGCCGACAGGGCACACTGAAGCTTTCTTT. Its translation is CASSRGPTGHTEAFF.

This clone has just a few counts. The chain links TRBV29-1 to TRBJ1-3; 9 nucleotides line up with TRBD1. The CDR3 sequence is 15 residues long. CDR1 is SQVTM and CDR2 is ANQGSEA in the germline V gene. V was pared by 5 bases and J by 3 bases, with 8 bases of the junction left unmatched. The CDR3 spells CSVYGQGIGGNTIYF. CDR3 DNA sequence: TGCAGCGTTTATGGACAGGGGATAGGTGGAAACACCATATATTTT.